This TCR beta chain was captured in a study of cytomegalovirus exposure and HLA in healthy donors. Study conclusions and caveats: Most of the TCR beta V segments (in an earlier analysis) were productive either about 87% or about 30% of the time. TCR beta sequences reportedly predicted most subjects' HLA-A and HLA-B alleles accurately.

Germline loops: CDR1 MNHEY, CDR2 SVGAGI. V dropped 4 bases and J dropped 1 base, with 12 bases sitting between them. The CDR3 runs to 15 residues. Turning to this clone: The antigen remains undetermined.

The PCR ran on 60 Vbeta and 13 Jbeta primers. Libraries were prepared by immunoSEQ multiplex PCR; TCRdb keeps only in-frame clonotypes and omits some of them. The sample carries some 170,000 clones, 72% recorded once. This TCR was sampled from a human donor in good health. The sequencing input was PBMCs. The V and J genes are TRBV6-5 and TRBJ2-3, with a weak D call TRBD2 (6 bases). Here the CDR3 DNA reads TGTGCCAGCAGTTCCGGGACGGGAGGCACAGATACGCAGTATTTT. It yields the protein CASSSGTGGTDTQYF.